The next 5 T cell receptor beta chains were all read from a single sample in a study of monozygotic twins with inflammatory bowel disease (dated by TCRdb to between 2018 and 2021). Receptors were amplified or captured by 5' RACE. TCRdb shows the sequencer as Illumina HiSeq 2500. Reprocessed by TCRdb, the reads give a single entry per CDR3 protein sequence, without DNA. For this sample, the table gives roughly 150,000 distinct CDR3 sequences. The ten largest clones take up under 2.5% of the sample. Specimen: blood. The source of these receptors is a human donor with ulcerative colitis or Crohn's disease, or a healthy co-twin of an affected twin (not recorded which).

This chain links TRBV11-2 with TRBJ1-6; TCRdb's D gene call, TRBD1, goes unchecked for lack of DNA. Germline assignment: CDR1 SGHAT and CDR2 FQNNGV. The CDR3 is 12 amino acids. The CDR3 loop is CASLQANSPLHF.

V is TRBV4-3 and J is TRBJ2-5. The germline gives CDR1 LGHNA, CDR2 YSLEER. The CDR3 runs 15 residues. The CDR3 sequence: CASSQDSAIGETQYF.

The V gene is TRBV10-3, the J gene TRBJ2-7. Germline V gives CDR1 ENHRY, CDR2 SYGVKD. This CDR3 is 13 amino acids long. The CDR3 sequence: CAIRGFGTYEQYF.

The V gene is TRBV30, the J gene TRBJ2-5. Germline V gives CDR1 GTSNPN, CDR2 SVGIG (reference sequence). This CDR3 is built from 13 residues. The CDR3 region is CAWSVLTQETQYF.

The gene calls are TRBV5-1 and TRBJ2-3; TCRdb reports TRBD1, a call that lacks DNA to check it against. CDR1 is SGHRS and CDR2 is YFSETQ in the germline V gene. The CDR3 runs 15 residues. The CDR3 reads CASRWTRDRGDTQYF. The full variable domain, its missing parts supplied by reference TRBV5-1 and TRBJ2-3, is KAGVTQTPRYLIKTRGQQVTLSCSPISGHRSVSWYQQTPGQGLQFLFEYFSETQRNKGNFPGRFSGRQFSNSRSEMNVSTLELGDSALYLCASRWTRDRGDTQYFGPGTRLTVL.